The T cell receptor beta chain under discussion was sequenced for a study of identical twins. Germline CDR1 is LGHDT and CDR2 is YNNKEL (reference sequence). Trimming took off 3 bases at V and 2 bases at J, with 7 bases between the two ends. This CDR3 region has 14 residues. Template switching introduced a universal primer site, and the cDNA bore unique molecular identifiers. TCRdb passed the 5' RACE reads through MiXCR, listing each CDR3 protein once. The sample includes around 680,000 distinct CDR3 sequences, around 8.3% of them seen just once. The sample also formed part of further work on yellow fever vaccine responses in identical twins.

Sequencing input: PBMCs. This clonotype was obtained from a woman younger than 35 in good health. The chain has TRBV3-1 and TRBJ2-2; no firm D call. This CDR3 is CASSQRLNTGELFF. The CDR3 DNA reads TGTGCCAGCAGCCAGCGATTAAACACCGGGGAGCTGTTTTTT.